This is a list of T cell receptor beta chains from one sample in a study of OX40 agonist ivuxolimab in advanced cancers. Only in-frame clones appear in the TCRdb table, and some are missing; sequencing was by immunoSEQ multiplex PCR. The sample has 99,000 or so clones, 85% to 95% seen once. Sequencing used CD4+ or CD8+ T cells sorted from blood, obtained in a trial of the OX40 agonist ivuxolimab. The receptors derive from an adult with an advanced solid tumor such as melanoma, head and neck, liver or kidney cancer. Each CDR3 is given with its conserved first and last residue. A D gene is named only where the DNA matches it firmly. Only part of the rows carry a size: once, few, many, or a class if the clone is expanded.

d_gene: .; len: 12; v_gene: TRBV29-1; j_gene: TRBJ2-3; abundance: .; CDR3aa: CSVGVATDTQYF; CDR3nt: TGCAGCGTTGGGGTAGCGACAGATACGCAGTATTTT
d_gene: .; len: 15; v_gene: TRBV5-5; j_gene: TRBJ1-1; abundance: .; CDR3aa: CASSLGGQVGPEAFF; CDR3nt: TGTGCCAGCAGCTTGGGAGGGCAGGTGGGCCCTGAAGCTTTCTTT
d_gene: .; len: 16; v_gene: TRBV6-6; j_gene: TRBJ1-5; abundance: .; CDR3aa: CASDEAGQKGYQPQHF; CDR3nt: TGTGCCAGCGATGAGGCGGGACAAAAAGGATATCAGCCCCAGCATTTT
d_gene: TRBD2; len: 14; v_gene: TRBV6-1; j_gene: TRBJ2-1; abundance: .; CDR3aa: CASTLAGGGNEQFF; CDR3nt: TGTGCCAGCACGCTAGCGGGGGGCGGAAATGAGCAGTTCTTC
d_gene: .; len: 13; v_gene: TRBV19; j_gene: TRBJ2-1; abundance: .; CDR3aa: CASSRASYNEQFF; CDR3nt: TGTGCCAGCTCTAGAGCCTCCTACAATGAGCAGTTCTTC
d_gene: TRBD2; len: 17; v_gene: TRBV28; j_gene: TRBJ2-4; abundance: .; CDR3aa: CASSTGLAGDPKNIQYF; CDR3nt: TGTGCCAGCAGTACGGGACTAGCGGGAGATCCCAAAAACATTCAGTACTTC
d_gene: .; len: 14; v_gene: TRBV6-7; j_gene: TRBJ2-1; abundance: .; CDR3aa: CASSYRQNYNEQFF; CDR3nt: TGTGCCAGCAGTTACCGGCAGAACTACAATGAGCAGTTCTTC
d_gene: .; len: 16; v_gene: TRBV6-5; j_gene: TRBJ2-1; abundance: .; CDR3aa: CASSYLGGRSYNEQFF; CDR3nt: TGTGCCAGCAGTTACCTGGGCGGCCGCTCCTACAATGAGCAGTTCTTC
d_gene: TRBD1; len: 16; v_gene: TRBV7-9; j_gene: TRBJ2-1; abundance: .; CDR3aa: CASSPPRTGGYNEQFF; CDR3nt: TGTGCCAGCAGCCCTCCCAGGACAGGGGGCTACAATGAGCAGTTCTTC
d_gene: .; len: 14; v_gene: TRBV6-5; j_gene: TRBJ1-1; abundance: .; CDR3aa: CASSYANGFTEAFF; CDR3nt: TGTGCCAGCAGTTACGCAAATGGGTTCACTGAAGCTTTCTTT
d_gene: .; len: 16; v_gene: TRBV9; j_gene: TRBJ2-3; abundance: .; CDR3aa: CASSPFGGQGTDTQYF; CDR3nt: TGTGCCAGCAGCCCCTTCGGGGGGCAAGGAACAGATACGCAGTATTTT
d_gene: .; len: 15; v_gene: TRBV6-5; j_gene: TRBJ2-5; abundance: .; CDR3aa: CASSGSGGGTETQYF; CDR3nt: TGTGCCAGCAGTGGGAGTGGTGGGGGGACCGAGACCCAGTACTTC
d_gene: .; len: 15; v_gene: TRBV19; j_gene: TRBJ2-1; abundance: .; CDR3aa: CASSMLGVGYNEQFF; CDR3nt: TGTGCCAGTAGTATGCTAGGGGTGGGGTACAATGAGCAGTTCTTC
d_gene: .; len: 14; v_gene: TRBV30; j_gene: TRBJ1-3; abundance: .; CDR3aa: CAWSGAYSGNTIYF; CDR3nt: TGTGCCTGGTCGGGGGCGTATTCTGGAAACACCATATATTTT
d_gene: .; len: 13; v_gene: TRBV7-3; j_gene: TRBJ2-3; abundance: .; CDR3aa: CASSLIGPDTQYF; CDR3nt: TGTGCCAGCAGCTTAATTGGCCCAGATACGCAGTATTTT
d_gene: TRBD2; len: 16; v_gene: TRBV7-2; j_gene: TRBJ2-1; abundance: .; CDR3aa: CASNGQASGRGGEQFF; CDR3nt: TGTGCCAGCAACGGTCAGGCTAGCGGGAGGGGCGGTGAGCAGTTCTTC
d_gene: TRBD1; len: 14; v_gene: TRBV5-1; j_gene: TRBJ1-2; abundance: .; CDR3aa: CASSLAAGGHGYTF; CDR3nt: TGCGCCAGCAGCTTGGCCGCAGGGGGCCATGGCTACACCTTC
d_gene: TRBD1; len: 16; v_gene: TRBV6-6; j_gene: TRBJ1-3; abundance: .; CDR3aa: CASSYSLGGGGNTIYF; CDR3nt: TGTGCCAGCAGTTATAGTTTGGGAGGGGGCGGAAACACCATATATTTT
d_gene: .; len: 16; v_gene: TRBV9; j_gene: TRBJ1-2; abundance: .; CDR3aa: CASSVSSRRRADGYTF; CDR3nt: TGTGCCAGCAGCGTAAGTTCCCGGCGGAGGGCGGATGGCTACACCTTC
d_gene: TRBD1; len: 13; v_gene: TRBV2; j_gene: TRBJ1-6; abundance: .; CDR3aa: CASADREGSPLHF; CDR3nt: TGTGCCAGCGCGGACAGGGAAGGATCACCCCTCCACTTT
d_gene: .; len: 13; v_gene: TRBV19; j_gene: TRBJ1-6; abundance: .; CDR3aa: CASSIDLDSPLHF; CDR3nt: TGTGCCAGTAGTATAGATCTTGATTCACCCCTCCACTTT
d_gene: .; len: 15; v_gene: TRBV15; j_gene: TRBJ2-3; abundance: .; CDR3aa: CATSRLFSLTDTQYF; CDR3nt: TGTGCCACCAGCAGATTGTTTTCCCTCACAGATACGCAGTATTTT
d_gene: TRBD1; len: 15; v_gene: TRBV6-5; j_gene: TRBJ1-5; abundance: .; CDR3aa: CASSYSVQGGQPQHF; CDR3nt: TGTGCCAGCAGTTACTCTGTCCAGGGGGGTCAGCCCCAGCATTTT
d_gene: TRBD2; len: 17; v_gene: TRBV4-3; j_gene: TRBJ2-1; abundance: .; CDR3aa: CASSRLAGGPSYNEQFF; CDR3nt: TGCGCCAGCAGCCGGCTAGCGGGAGGGCCCTCCTACAATGAGCAGTTCTTC
d_gene: .; len: 14; v_gene: TRBV4-2; j_gene: TRBJ1-1; abundance: .; CDR3aa: CASSQGGAGIEAFF; CDR3nt: TGTGCCAGCAGCCAAGGAGGGGCAGGGATTGAAGCTTTCTTT
d_gene: .; len: 13; v_gene: TRBV5-4; j_gene: TRBJ1-1; abundance: once; CDR3aa: CASAWGQVTEAFF; CDR3nt: TGTGCCAGCGCCTGGGGGCAGGTCACTGAAGCTTTCTTT
d_gene: .; len: 15; v_gene: TRBV5-6; j_gene: TRBJ1-3; abundance: once; CDR3aa: CASSFTRSSGNTIYF; CDR3nt: TGTGCCAGCAGCTTTACCAGAAGCTCTGGAAACACCATATATTTT
d_gene: .; len: 18; v_gene: TRBV2; j_gene: TRBJ1-5; abundance: .; CDR3aa: CASSFSPGTVLSNQPQHF; CDR3nt: TGTGCCAGCAGTTTCTCCCCTGGGACGGTACTTAGCAATCAGCCCCAGCATTTT
d_gene: .; len: 16; v_gene: TRBV15; j_gene: TRBJ1-5; abundance: .; CDR3aa: CATSRDQMGAAQPQHF; CDR3nt: TGTGCCACCAGCAGAGATCAGATGGGGGCCGCTCAGCCCCAGCATTTT
d_gene: TRBD1; len: 14; v_gene: TRBV28; j_gene: TRBJ1-5; abundance: .; CDR3aa: CASSPGQLTEPQHF; CDR3nt: TGTGCCAGCAGCCCGGGACAGTTAACGGAGCCCCAGCATTTT
d_gene: .; len: 13; v_gene: TRBV4-2; j_gene: TRBJ1-5; abundance: .; CDR3aa: CASSQPQDQPQHF; CDR3nt: TGTGCCAGCAGCCAACCACAGGATCAGCCCCAGCATTTT
d_gene: TRBD2; len: 14; v_gene: TRBV9; j_gene: TRBJ2-1; abundance: .; CDR3aa: CASTRLAGNNEQFF; CDR3nt: TGTGCCAGCACCCGACTAGCGGGGAACAATGAGCAGTTCTTC
d_gene: TRBD2; len: 14; v_gene: TRBV30; j_gene: TRBJ2-1; abundance: .; CDR3aa: CAWSRGGSYNEQFF; CDR3nt: TGTGCCTGGAGTAGGGGAGGGTCCTACAATGAGCAGTTCTTC
d_gene: .; len: 17; v_gene: TRBV28; j_gene: TRBJ2-7; abundance: .; CDR3aa: CASSFSAGTRQAYEQYF; CDR3nt: TGTGCCAGCAGTTTTTCAGCCGGGACACGCCAGGCCTACGAGCAGTACTTC
d_gene: .; len: 15; v_gene: TRBV2; j_gene: TRBJ1-1; abundance: .; CDR3aa: CASRIEGLLNTEAFF; CDR3nt: TGTGCCAGCAGGATTGAAGGCCTCCTGAACACTGAAGCTTTCTTT
d_gene: .; len: 11; v_gene: TRBV7-8; j_gene: TRBJ2-3; abundance: .; CDR3aa: CASSIGDTQYF; CDR3nt: TGTGCCAGCAGCATAGGAGATACGCAGTATTTT
d_gene: .; len: 9; v_gene: TRBV27; j_gene: TRBJ2-3; abundance: .; CDR3aa: CANTDTQYF; CDR3nt: TGTGCCAACACAGATACGCAGTATTTT
d_gene: TRBD1; len: 15; v_gene: TRBV7-8; j_gene: TRBJ1-2; abundance: .; CDR3aa: CATTSTGGRAYGYTF; CDR3nt: TGTGCCACAACCTCCACAGGGGGACGGGCCTATGGCTACACCTTC
d_gene: .; len: 15; v_gene: TRBV21-1; j_gene: TRBJ1-3; abundance: .; CDR3aa: CASSKGRSSGNTIYF; CDR3nt: TGTGCCAGCAGCAAAGGCCGTAGCTCTGGAAACACCATATATTTT
d_gene: TRBD1; len: 13; v_gene: TRBV10-3; j_gene: TRBJ2-7; abundance: .; CDR3aa: CASSFRTGSEQYF; CDR3nt: TGTGCCAGCAGTTTCCGGACAGGTTCCGAGCAGTACTTC
d_gene: TRBD2; len: 14; v_gene: TRBV29-1; j_gene: TRBJ2-6; abundance: .; CDR3aa: CSVAGGSGANVLTF; CDR3nt: TGCAGCGTAGCGGGGGGATCTGGGGCCAACGTCCTGACTTTC
d_gene: .; len: 16; v_gene: TRBV28; j_gene: TRBJ1-5; abundance: .; CDR3aa: CASSLSQVAWDQPQHF; CDR3nt: TGTGCCAGCAGTTTATCCCAGGTGGCATGGGATCAGCCCCAGCATTTT
d_gene: .; len: 13; v_gene: TRBV6-6; j_gene: TRBJ2-7; abundance: .; CDR3aa: CASSYSGGTEQYF; CDR3nt: TGTGCCAGCAGTTACTCAGGGGGTACCGAGCAGTACTTC
d_gene: TRBD2; len: 16; v_gene: TRBV5-1; j_gene: TRBJ2-3; abundance: .; CDR3aa: CASSSGLAGEADTQYF; CDR3nt: TGCGCCAGCAGCTCTGGGTTAGCGGGAGAAGCAGATACGCAGTATTTT
d_gene: .; len: 16; v_gene: TRBV4-3; j_gene: TRBJ1-3; abundance: .; CDR3aa: CASSHGVSGSGNTIYF; CDR3nt: TGCGCCAGCAGCCATGGGGTTTCAGGGTCCGGAAACACCATATATTTT
d_gene: .; len: 13; v_gene: TRBV30; j_gene: TRBJ1-3; abundance: .; CDR3aa: CAWRQDGGNTIYF; CDR3nt: TGTGCCTGGAGACAGGACGGGGGGAACACCATATATTTT
d_gene: .; len: 13; v_gene: TRBV7-9; j_gene: TRBJ1-1; abundance: .; CDR3aa: CASSLEGGAEAFF; CDR3nt: TGTGCCAGCAGCTTAGAGGGGGGCGCGGAAGCTTTCTTT
d_gene: .; len: 14; v_gene: TRBV9; j_gene: TRBJ2-2; abundance: .; CDR3aa: CASSPRTNTGELFF; CDR3nt: TGTGCCAGCAGCCCACGGACAAACACCGGGGAGCTGTTTTTT
d_gene: .; len: 14; v_gene: TRBV5-1; j_gene: TRBJ1-1; abundance: .; CDR3aa: CASSPRLMNTEAFF; CDR3nt: TGCGCCAGCAGCCCCCGGTTGATGAACACTGAAGCTTTCTTT
d_gene: TRBD1; len: 14; v_gene: TRBV5-1; j_gene: TRBJ2-1; abundance: .; CDR3aa: CASSPAPQGASWFF; CDR3nt: TGCGCCAGCAGCCCGGCCCCACAGGGGGCGTCATGGTTCTTC
d_gene: .; len: 16; v_gene: TRBV7-6; j_gene: TRBJ1-5; abundance: .; CDR3aa: CASSSRAGSSNQPQHF; CDR3nt: TGTGCCAGCAGCTCACGGGCAGGAAGCAGCAATCAGCCCCAGCATTTT
d_gene: TRBD2; len: 15; v_gene: TRBV19; j_gene: TRBJ2-3; abundance: .; CDR3aa: CASSSRGVFTDTQYF; CDR3nt: TGTGCCAGTAGTTCTCGGGGGGTTTTTACAGATACGCAGTATTTT
d_gene: .; len: 14; v_gene: TRBV25-1; j_gene: TRBJ2-2; abundance: .; CDR3aa: CASSESWVGGELFF; CDR3nt: TGTGCCAGCAGTGAATCTTGGGTAGGCGGGGAGCTGTTTTTT
d_gene: .; len: 16; v_gene: TRBV28; j_gene: TRBJ1-3; abundance: .; CDR3aa: CASSVRNRGQRNTIYF; CDR3nt: TGTGCCAGCAGTGTTCGAAATCGCGGACAGCGGAACACCATATATTTT
d_gene: TRBD2; len: 17; v_gene: TRBV14; j_gene: TRBJ2-3; abundance: .; CDR3aa: CASSQGIIAGVTDTQYF; CDR3nt: TGTGCCAGCAGCCAAGGAATCATAGCGGGAGTCACAGATACGCAGTATTTT
d_gene: TRBD1; len: 15; v_gene: TRBV28; j_gene: TRBJ1-5; abundance: .; CDR3aa: CASSLWTGANQPQHF; CDR3nt: TGTGCCAGCAGCCTATGGACAGGTGCAAATCAGCCCCAGCATTTT
d_gene: .; len: 11; v_gene: TRBV7-8; j_gene: TRBJ2-5; abundance: .; CDR3aa: CASSSQLTQYF; CDR3nt: TGTGCCAGCAGCTCCCAATTGACCCAGTACTTC
d_gene: TRBD1; len: 12; v_gene: TRBV7-9; j_gene: TRBJ1-3; abundance: .; CDR3aa: CASTPAGQGRYF; CDR3nt: TGTGCCAGCACCCCGGCTGGACAGGGTAGATATTTT
d_gene: .; len: 18; v_gene: TRBV5-8; j_gene: TRBJ2-6; abundance: .; CDR3aa: CASSLAGWRISGANVLTF; CDR3nt: TGTGCCAGCAGCTTAGCAGGGTGGAGGATCTCTGGGGCCAACGTCCTGACTTTC
d_gene: .; len: 11; v_gene: TRBV29-1; j_gene: TRBJ2-1; abundance: .; CDR3aa: CSVGEKDEQFF; CDR3nt: TGCAGCGTAGGGGAAAAGGATGAGCAGTTCTTC